The 19 T cell receptor beta chains reported below all come from one sample, sequenced in a study of T-cell reconstitution after alpha-beta-depleted transplantation in children. Library preparation (for TCRbeta) was performed with unique molecular identifiers. Each CDR3 protein gets one entry after TCRdb re-called the PCR reads with MiXCR. In the table there are fewer than 550,000 distinct CDR3 sequences, around 10% of which are singletons. The sequenced sample was PBMCs, mostly from graft donor cells, obtained 180 days after TCRalphabeta/CD19-depleted stem cell transplant. These receptors came from a female patient between 2 and 10 years old who had a stem cell transplant for aplastic anemia, so the T cells may come from the graft donor.

The CDR3: CASSPQAYHSDTQYF. Here the CDR3 DNA reads TGTGCCAGCAGTCCCCAGGCGTACCATTCAGATACGCAGTATTTT. The chain carries TRBV27 and TRBJ2-3; D unresolved. Germline CDR1 MNHEY, CDR2 SMNVEV (reference sequence). V was shortened by 5 bases and J by 4 bases, with 16 bases between the two germline ends. The CDR3 totals 15 residues.

The V gene is TRBV14, the J gene TRBJ2-6, with D possibly being TRBD1 (6 bases). CDR1 and CDR2 from the germline V gene are SGHDN and FVKESK. Trimming removed 5 bases from V and 2 bases from J, with 7 bases in between. This CDR3 region has 14 residues. The DNA of the CDR3 is TGTGCCAGCAGCGGACAGACTGGGGCCAACGTCCTGACTTTC. It specifies CASSGQTGANVLTF. The full variable domain, rest sourced from reference TRBV14 and TRBJ2-6, is EAGVTQFPSHSVIEKGQTVTLRCDPISGHDNLYWYRRVMGKEIKFLLHFVKESKQDESGMPNNRFLAERTGGTYSTLKVQPAELEDSGVYFCASSGQTGANVLTFGAGSRLTVL.

This clonotype was seen repeatedly, ten times or more. The genes are TRBV28 and TRBJ2-2; D not resolved. V lost 3 bases and J lost 7, with 15 bases in between. The CDR3 sequence is 15 residues long. In germline, CDR1 is MDHEN, CDR2 SYDVKM. This chain's CDR3 is CASSFTRATHGELFF. The CDR3 bases are TGTGCCAGCAGTTTTACCCGGGCGACTCACGGGGAGCTGTTTTTT. Full variable domain (remainder filled in from reference TRBV28 and TRBJ2-2): DVKVTQSSRYLVKRTGEKVFLECVQDMDHENMFWYRQDPGLGLRLIYFSYDVKMKEKGDIPEGYSVSREKKERFSLILESASTNQTSMYLCASSFTRATHGELFFGEGSRLTVL.

The chain carries TRBV7-8 and TRBJ2-5; D unresolved. The CDR3 runs 14 residues. Germline-derived CDR1 and CDR2 are SGHVS and FQNEAQ. V shed 3 bases and J shed 4 bases, with 12 bases lying between them. This CDR3 reads CASSLRRQVETQYF. The CDR3 DNA is TGTGCCAGCAGCTTGCGGCGGCAGGTAGAGACCCAGTACTTC.

The chain joins TRBV12-3 or TRBV12-4 to TRBJ2-5; D is unresolved. V was shortened by 3 bases and J by 2 bases, with 16 bases between the two germline ends. This CDR3 has 16 amino acids. The CDR3 DNA is TGTGCCAGCAGTTTCGTGGCTTGGGTCAAACAAGAGACCCAGTACTTC. It translates to CASSFVAWVKQETQYF.

This clonotype has a count of ten or more. V is TRBV20-1 and J is TRBJ1-5; 10 bases fit TRBD1. V dropped 3 bases and J dropped 7; count of bases not matched to a gene: 3. Germline V gene sequence: CDR1 DFQATT, CDR2 SNEGSKA (reference sequence). The length of the CDR3 is 13 residues. In DNA, the CDR3 is TGCAGTGCTAGGGGGGACAGGGGCCAGCCCCAGCATTTT. Its translation is CSARGDRGQPQHF.

The chain uses TRBV11-3 and TRBJ2-2; a weak D match, TRBD1 (6 bases). Germline V gene lookup returns CDR1 SGHNT and CDR2 YENEEA. The CDR3 is 14 residues long. V was shortened by 5 bases and J by 6 bases, with 13 bases between the two germline ends. The CDR3: CASSPTTGAGELFF. Written as DNA, the CDR3 is TGTGCCAGCAGCCCGACGACAGGAGCCGGGGAGCTGTTTTTT. Complete variable domain (other parts from reference TRBV11-3 and TRBJ2-2): EAGVVQSPRYKIIEKKQPVAFWCNPISGHNTLYWYLQNLGQGPELLIRYENEEAVDDSQLPKDRFSAERLKGVDSTLKIQPAELGDSAVYLCASSPTTGAGELFFGEGSRLTVL.

This clonotype was detected many times. The chain combines TRBV7-3 with TRBJ2-3; D perhaps matches TRBD2 (6 bases). CDR1 and CDR2 (germline): SGHTA, FQGTGA. Deletions cut 0 bases from V and 4 bases from J, with 14 bases between. The CDR3 runs 16 residues. CDR3 amino acids: CASSLTSGAGADTQYF. Written as DNA, the CDR3 is TGTGCCAGCAGCTTAACTAGCGGAGCCGGAGCAGATACGCAGTATTTT.

The CDR3 spells CSASRGTPANEQFF. In DNA, the CDR3 is TGCAGTGCTAGTCGCGGGACCCCCGCAAATGAGCAGTTCTTC. The chain combines TRBV20-1 with TRBJ2-1, with D tentatively TRBD2 (6 bases). Trimming cost V 3 bases and J 7 bases, with 16 bases left between them. The length of the CDR3 is 14 residues. CDR1 and CDR2 (germline): DFQATT, SNEGSKA (reference sequence).

The chain is built from TRBV15 and TRBJ2-5; no clear D. This CDR3 has 15 residues. V was clipped by 3 bases and J by 2 bases, with 13 bases between them. Germline V gene data show CDR1 as LNHNV and CDR2 as YYDKDF (reference sequence). The CDR3 here is CATSSTRRRQETQYF. The DNA for the CDR3 is TGTGCCACCAGCAGTACGAGGCGGAGACAAGAGACCCAGTACTTC.

This clonotype occurred a few times. The rearrangement joins TRBV7-2 to TRBJ1-2; D might be TRBD1 (5 bases). CDR3 size: 14 residues. Trimming took 3 bases from V and 2 from J, leaving 10 bases between them. Per the germline V gene, CDR1 is SGHTA and CDR2 is FQGNSA. The CDR3 sequence is CASSFLQENYGYTF. Here the CDR3 DNA reads TGTGCCAGCAGCTTCCTACAGGAAAACTATGGCTACACCTTC.

A few counts support this clonotype. The chain uses TRBV6-5 and TRBJ2-2; 11 bases line up with TRBD2. V gave up 4 bases and J gave up 4 bases; unmatched junction bases: 5. Looked up from germline, CDR1 is MNHEY and CDR2 is SVGAGI. The CDR3 has 16 amino acids. The CDR3 coding sequence is TGTGCCAGCAGTTCCCTAGCGGGAGGTAGCACCGGGGAGCTGTTTTTT. Translating it yields CASSSLAGGSTGELFF.

This clonotype was counted a few times. This chain connects TRBV5-1 to TRBJ2-3, with D possibly matching TRBD1 (6 bases). This CDR3 has 14 residues. The germline V gene encodes CDR1 SGHRS and CDR2 YFSETQ. Trimming took 7 bases from V and 6 from J, leaving 18 bases between them. In DNA, the CDR3 is TGCGCCAGCCATAACGACAGGAAGGGGGATACGCAGTATTTT. It translates to CASHNDRKGDTQYF.

This chain joins TRBV28 and TRBJ2-5; D ambiguous. Germline V CDR1 and CDR2: MDHEN, SYDVKM. Trimming took 5 bases from V and 2 from J, leaving 9 bases between them. The length of the CDR3 is 13 residues. CDR3 sequence reads: CASSKNVQETQYF. CDR3 sequence (DNA): TGTGCCAGCAGTAAAAACGTTCAAGAGACCCAGTACTTC.

This clonotype was counted many times. V gene TRBV6-1 combines with J gene TRBJ2-7; weak D call: TRBD1 (5 bases). Trimming pared 1 base from V and 0 bases from J, leaving 13 bases between. Germline V gene data show CDR1 as MNHNS and CDR2 as SASEGT. The CDR3 totals 16 residues. The DNA of the CDR3 is TGTGCCAGCAGTGAAGACTCAGGGATCGGCTCCTACGAGCAGTACGTC. It encodes CASSEDSGIGSYEQYV.

This clonotype appeared many times. The CDR3 nucleotides are TGTGCCAGCAGACGTCATGACAGGGGGCTGTACCAAGAGACCCAGTACTTC. Amino acid sequence: CASRRHDRGLYQETQYF. The gene calls are TRBV28 and TRBJ2-5; 10 nucleotides match TRBD1. V dropped 6 bases and J dropped 0; count of bases not matched to a gene: 10. This CDR3 region has 17 residues. The germline V gene encodes CDR1 MDHEN and CDR2 SYDVKM.

This clonotype was detected a few times. Here the CDR3 reads CSVEELGTGKNIQYF. Written as DNA, the CDR3 is TGCAGCGTTGAGGAATTAGGGACGGGCAAAAACATTCAGTACTTC. The rearrangement uses TRBV29-1 and TRBJ2-4, with D perhaps matching TRBD1 or TRBD2 (5 bases each). There are 15 residues in the CDR3. The germline V gene encodes CDR1 SQVTM and CDR2 ANQGSEA. Trimming stripped 3 bases from V and 3 bases from J, with 15 bases between.

On this clonotype: At one of its ends the junction is not consistent with the germline gene, which may arise from a read error. The J gene is TRBJ2-3, the V gene TRBV20-1; a possible D gene is TRBD2 (6 bases). CDR1 is DFQATT, CDR2 SNEGSKA, per germline (reference sequence). This CDR3 region has 16 residues. The chain's CDR3 is CSANPLGGKGTYTQYF. Written as DNA, the CDR3 is TGCAGTGCTAACCCGCTGGGCGGGAAGGGCACATATACGCAGTATTTT.

This clonotype was found many times. The chain joins TRBV27 to TRBJ2-7; 10 bases fit TRBD2. Germline CDR1 and CDR2: MNHEY and SMNVEV (reference sequence). The V segment lost 0 bases and the J segment 2 bases; nucleotides outside the gene matches: 10. The CDR3 totals 18 residues. CDR3 loop: CASSLSPPLAGATYEQYF. The CDR3 nucleotides read TGTGCCAGCAGTTTATCCCCCCCTCTAGCGGGGGCCACCTACGAGCAGTACTTC.